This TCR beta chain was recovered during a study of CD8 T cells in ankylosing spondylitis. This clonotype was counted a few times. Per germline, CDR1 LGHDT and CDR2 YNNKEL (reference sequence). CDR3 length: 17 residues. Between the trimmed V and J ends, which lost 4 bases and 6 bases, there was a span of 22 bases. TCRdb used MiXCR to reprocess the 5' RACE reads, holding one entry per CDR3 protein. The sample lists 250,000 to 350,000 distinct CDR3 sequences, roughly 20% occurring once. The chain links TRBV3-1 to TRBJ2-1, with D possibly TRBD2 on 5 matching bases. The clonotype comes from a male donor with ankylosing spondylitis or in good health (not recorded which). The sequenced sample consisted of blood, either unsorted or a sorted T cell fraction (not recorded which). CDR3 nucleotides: TGTGCCAGCAGCCCGCGGGTCACCGTCATGCAATCCAATGAGCAGTTCTTC. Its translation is CASSPRVTVMQSNEQFF.